This T cell receptor beta chain emerged from a study of blood T cell repertoires in COVID-19. Study summary: COVID-19 samples from acute and convalescent phases originated in the United States, Italy and Spain. Sources were T cells, B-cell-depleted T cells, or PBMCs; the material itself was cDNA or gDNA.

The V segment lost 5 bases and the J segment 4 bases; nucleotides outside the gene matches: 12. The CDR3 consists of 17 residues. Germline V CDR1 and CDR2: SGHTA, FQGNSA. Original methodology: Amplification from reference gene primers served as the basis for estimated nucleated cell counts. Libraries were prepared by immunoSEQ multiplex PCR; TCRdb keeps only in-frame clonotypes and omits some of them. For V, J and clone size, that table is used; D and trimming come from the DNA. This table has about 140,000 clones, 75% to 85% appearing once. This TCR was sampled from a man between 50 and 59 years old with acute or convalescent COVID-19. V is TRBV7-2 and J is TRBJ2-2, with TRBD1 matching 8 bases. Input material: peripheral blood. CDR3 bases: TGTGCCAGCAGCAGAAGGCCAGGGGGCGATAGCACCGGGGAGCTGTTTTTT. The encoded protein is CASSRRPGGDSTGELFF.